Below, one T cell receptor beta chain is given with its context. The sample comes from a study of blood T cell repertoires in COVID-19. Study-level information: Collection of acute and convalescent COVID-19 samples took place in the United States, Italy and Spain.

In the original analysis: Reference gene primer amplification gave estimated nucleated cell counts. Measured with immunoSEQ multiplex PCR; TCRdb has only the in-frame clones, and not every one. V and J calls and clone size are as listed in that table; D and trimming were resolved from the DNA. The data hold approximately 97,000 clones, with roughly 85% observed a single time. The CDR3 is 13 residues long. The germline V and J ends were trimmed by 5 bases and 1 base, with 8 bases remaining between them. The germline gives CDR1 SGHTA, CDR2 FQGTGA. The receptor comes from a man of 80 years or more with acute or convalescent COVID-19. The rearrangement links TRBV7-3 to TRBJ1-1; TRBD1 might be the D (5 bases). Source material: peripheral blood. CDR3 residues: CASSPTGNTEAFF. In DNA, the CDR3 is TGTGCCAGCAGCCCAACAGGGAACACTGAAGCTTTCTTT.